Listed below are T cell receptor beta chains from one sample, sequenced in a study of graft-versus-host responses after intestinal transplantation. Clones were read by immunoSEQ multiplex PCR, and TCRdb kept only the in-frame ones, dropping some. The repertoire holds about 80,000 clones, with about 90% as singletons. The material sequenced was PBMCs, taken 98 days after intestinal transplantation. Receptors originate from a human patient who received an intestinal transplant, so some T cells may come from the graft donor. The CDR3 runs from the conserved cysteine through the conserved F or W. D genes are given only for firm matches. Expanded clones get a size class; other rows say once, few or many, or leave the size out.

>TRBV11-3|NA|NA|TRBJ2-1
CASSLVLGGEQFF
TGTGCCAGCAGCTTAGTGTTGGGTGGTGAGCAGTTCTTC
>TRBV2|TRBD2|NA|TRBJ2-1
CASSEWRGFVGRESSYNEQFF
TGTGCCAGCAGTGAATGGCGTGGGTTCGTGGGGCGGGAGAGTTCCTACAATGAGCAGTTCTTC
>TRBV2|TRBD1|NA|TRBJ2-7
CASSETGTGHEQYF
TGTGCCAGCAGCGAAACCGGGACAGGGCACGAGCAGTACTTC
>TRBV6-5|TRBD1|NA|TRBJ2-7
CASQPQGSTYEQYF
TGTGCCAGCCAACCACAGGGGTCCACCTACGAGCAGTACTTC
>TRBV6-4|NA|NA|TRBJ2-7
CASSVGRWEQYF
TGTGCCAGCAGTGTGGGCCGGTGGGAGCAGTACTTC
>TRBV2|TRBD1|NA|TRBJ2-3
CASWDRGVADTQYF
TGTGCCAGCTGGGACAGGGGTGTTGCAGATACGCAGTATTTT
>TRBV7-6|NA|NA|TRBJ2-2
CASRPRDSFFGELFF
TGTGCCAGCAGGCCGCGGGACTCCTTTTTCGGGGAGCTGTTTTTT
>TRBV27|TRBD2|NA|TRBJ2-1
CASSHPLAGVTDNEQFF
TGTGCCAGCAGTCACCCGCTAGCGGGAGTGACAGACAATGAGCAGTTCTTC
>TRBV7-8|TRBD2|NA|TRBJ2-5
CASSPALAGAEETQYF
TGTGCCAGCAGCCCCGCACTAGCGGGGGCGGAAGAGACCCAGTACTTC
>TRBV7-6|TRBD2|NA|TRBJ2-2
CASSKTGTRSGTGELFF
TGTGCCAGCAGCAAAACGGGGACTAGATCTGGCACCGGGGAGCTGTTTTTT
>TRBV25-1|TRBD1|NA|TRBJ2-2
CASSESWSNRGNTGELFF
TGTGCCAGCAGTGAATCCTGGAGTAACAGGGGGAACACCGGGGAGCTGTTTTTT
>TRBV19|TRBD1|few|TRBJ1-4
CASWEGADEKLFF
TGTGCCAGCTGGGAGGGGGCGGATGAAAAACTGTTTTTT
>TRBV2|NA|NA|TRBJ2-7
CASSEGGLSYEQYF
TGTGCCAGCAGTGAAGGCGGGCTCTCCTACGAGCAGTACTTC
>TRBV9|TRBD2|NA|TRBJ2-7
CASSVGTGGPEQYF
TGTGCCAGCAGCGTAGGGACGGGGGGGCCCGAGCAGTACTTC
>TRBV5-4|NA|NA|TRBJ2-3
CASSLAASTDTQYF
TGTGCCAGCAGCTTGGCCGCAAGCACAGATACGCAGTATTTT
>TRBV6-5|NA|NA|TRBJ2-7
CASTLGWSGSYEQYF
TGTGCCAGCACCTTAGGATGGAGCGGGTCCTACGAGCAGTACTTC
>TRBV9|TRBD1|NA|TRBJ2-5
CASSVAGTGGYETQYF
TGTGCCAGCAGCGTAGCTGGGACAGGGGGTTATGAGACCCAGTACTTC
>TRBV21-1|NA|NA|TRBJ1-5
CASSKGQCYSNQPQHF
TGTGCCAGCAGCAAGGGGCAGTGTTATAGCAATCAGCCCCAGCATTTT
>TRBV28|TRBD1|NA|TRBJ1-2
CASSFLDRPGDYGYTF
TGTGCCAGCAGTTTCCTGGACAGGCCGGGAGACTATGGCTACACCTTC
>TRBV19|TRBD1|NA|TRBJ1-1
CASSIEPGGGEAFF
TGTGCCAGTAGTATAGAACCAGGGGGCGGTGAAGCTTTCTTT
>TRBV6-6|NA|NA|TRBJ2-7
CASSYGTNSYEQYF
TGTGCCAGCAGTTACGGGACAAACTCCTACGAGCAGTACTTC
>TRBV18|NA|few|TRBJ1-2
CASSPLSGDGYTF
TGTGCCAGCTCACCACTCTCAGGGGATGGCTACACCTTC
>TRBV6-5|NA|NA|TRBJ2-3
CASSYGVVGGTDTQYF
TGTGCCAGCAGTTACGGGGTCGTGGGTGGTACAGATACGCAGTATTTT
>TRBV15|NA|NA|TRBJ2-1
CATSTVLLASPAGSYNEQFF
TGTGCCACCAGCACAGTCCTATTGGCGTCCCCGGCGGGATCATACAATGAGCAGTTCTTC
>TRBV27|NA|NA|TRBJ1-4
CASSSPGLNEKLFF
TGTGCCAGCAGTTCCCCGGGTCTGAATGAAAAACTGTTTTTT
>TRBV27|NA|once|TRBJ2-3
CASSSVRMPTDTQYF
TGTGCCAGCAGTTCAGTAAGGATGCCCACAGATACGCAGTATTTT
>TRBV7-8|NA|NA|TRBJ2-7
CASSLFYLVAYEQYF
TGTGCCAGCAGCTTATTCTACCTAGTCGCCTACGAGCAGTACTTC